This paragraph reports one T cell receptor (beta chain). The source of the sample is a study of early T cells in non-severe SARS-CoV-2 infection. V was pared by 3 bases and J by 4 bases, with 18 bases between. Germline CDR1 is SNHLY and CDR2 is FYNNEI. The CDR3 spans 16 residues. TCRdb fed the 5' RACE reads into MiXCR, producing one record per CDR3 protein. The table lists 20,000 to 25,000 distinct CDR3 sequences, 4% to 4.5% of them singletons. Specimen: whole blood. This chain uses TRBV2 with TRBJ2-5; a weak D match, TRBD1 (5 bases). This receptor was taken from an adult who was a healthcare worker with PCR-confirmed SARS-CoV-2 infection or an uninfected control (not recorded which). The DNA for the CDR3 is TGTGCCAGCAGTGAGCCTTTCGAGACAGTTCGAGAGACCCAGTACTTC. Translating it yields CASSEPFETVRETQYF.